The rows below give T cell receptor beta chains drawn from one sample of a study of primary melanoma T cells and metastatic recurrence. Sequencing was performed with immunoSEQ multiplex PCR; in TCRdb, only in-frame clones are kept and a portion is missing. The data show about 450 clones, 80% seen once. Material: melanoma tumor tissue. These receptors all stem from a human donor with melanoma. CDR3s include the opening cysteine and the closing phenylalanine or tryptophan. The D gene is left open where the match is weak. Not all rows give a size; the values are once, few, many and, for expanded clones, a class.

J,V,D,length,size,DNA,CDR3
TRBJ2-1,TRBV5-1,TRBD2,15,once,TGCGCCAGCAGCTTGACTAGCGGGAGTTACAATGAGCAGTTCTTC,CASSLTSGSYNEQFF
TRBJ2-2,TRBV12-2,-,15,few,TGTGCCCTACGTGGACAGGGAGCGAACACCGGGGAGCTGTTTTTT,CALRGQGANTGELFF
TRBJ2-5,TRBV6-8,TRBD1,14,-,TGTGCCAGCAGTTACCACAGGGGGCAAGAGACCCAGTACTTC,CASSYHRGQETQYF
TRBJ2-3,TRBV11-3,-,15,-,TGTGCCAGCAGCTTAAGCGGCCCTAGCACAGATACGCAGTATTTT,CASSLSGPSTDTQYF
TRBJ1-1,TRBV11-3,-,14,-,TGTGCCAGCAGCTTAGATTCGTTGAACACTGAAGCTTTCTTT,CASSLDSLNTEAFF
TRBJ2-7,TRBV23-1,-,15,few,TGCGCCAGCAGCCAACTTGCAGGGGCAGCCTACGAGCAGTACTTC,CASSQLAGAAYEQYF
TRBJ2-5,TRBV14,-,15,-,TGTGCCAGCAGCCACGGGACAACCCTTCAGCAGACCCAGTACTTC,CASSHGTTLQQTQYF
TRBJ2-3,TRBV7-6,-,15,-,TGTGCCAGCAGCTTGGTATCGGTTAGCACAGATACGCAGTATTTT,CASSLVSVSTDTQYF
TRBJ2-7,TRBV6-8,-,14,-,TGTGCCAGCAGTTACGGGGCAGCTTTCTACGAGCAGTACTTC,CASSYGAAFYEQYF
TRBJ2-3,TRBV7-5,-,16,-,TGTGCCAGCAGCCCCCGCCTAGCGGGAGGAATGAATACGCAGTATTTT,CASSPRLAGGMNTQYF
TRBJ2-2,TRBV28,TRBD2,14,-,TGTGCCAGCAGAGGTAGCGGGAGCATCGGGGAGCTGTTTTTT,CASRGSGSIGELFF
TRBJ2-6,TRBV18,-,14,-,TGTGCCAGCTCACCAACACAGGGCAACGACGTCCTGACTTTC,CASSPTQGNDVLTF
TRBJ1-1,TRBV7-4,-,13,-,TGTGCCAGCAGCCTTCGACCTGACACTGAAGCTTTCTTT,CASSLRPDTEAFF
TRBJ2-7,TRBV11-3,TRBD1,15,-,TGTGCCAGCAGCTGGAGCTCAGGACAGGACTACGAGCAGTACTTC,CASSWSSGQDYEQYF
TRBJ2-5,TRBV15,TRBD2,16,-,TGTGCCACCAGCAGAGATAGACTAGCGGGGGGAGAGACCCAGTACTTC,CATSRDRLAGGETQYF
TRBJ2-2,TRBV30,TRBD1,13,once,TGTGCCTGGGAAACAGGGGACACCGGGGAGCTGTTTTTT,CAWETGDTGELFF
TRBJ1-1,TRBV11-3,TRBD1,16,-,TGTGCTAGCAGCCTAACCTCAGGACAGGGAAAAACTGAAGCTTTCTTT,CASSLTSGQGKTEAFF
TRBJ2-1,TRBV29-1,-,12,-,TGCAGCGTTGGGGTCTCCTACAATGAGCAGTTCTTC,CSVGVSYNEQFF
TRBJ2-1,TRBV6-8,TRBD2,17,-,TGTGCCAGCAAACTAGCGGGGGAACACCTTGTTAGGAATGAGCAGTTCTTC,CASKLAGEHLVRNEQFF
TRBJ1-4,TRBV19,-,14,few,TGTGCCAGTAGTGCGCGCGGGACGACTGAAAAACTGTTTTTT,CASSARGTTEKLFF
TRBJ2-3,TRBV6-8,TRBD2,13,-,TGTGCCATCAGGAGCGGGAGGGCGGATACGCAGTATTTT,CAIRSGRADTQYF
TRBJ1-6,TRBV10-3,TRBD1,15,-,TGTGCCATCAGTGAGTCGGACAGGAATAATTCACCCCTCCACTTT,CAISESDRNNSPLHF
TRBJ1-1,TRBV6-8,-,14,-,TGTGCCAGCACCTACAGGTTTGGAAACACTGAAGCTTTCTTT,CASTYRFGNTEAFF
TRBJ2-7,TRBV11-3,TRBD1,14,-,TGTGCCAGCAGCCTCGGGACAGGGGGCTACGAGCAGTACTTC,CASSLGTGGYEQYF
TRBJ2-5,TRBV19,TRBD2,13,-,TGTGCCAGTAGTACCCTCGGGGGGGAGACCCAGTACTTC,CASSTLGGETQYF
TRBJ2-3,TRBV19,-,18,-,TGTGCCAGTAGTATCCTCCCTCCCTCAGCGGTTAGCACAGATACGCAGTATTTT,CASSILPPSAVSTDTQYF
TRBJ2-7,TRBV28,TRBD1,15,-,TGTGCCAGCAGTTTGCGGGACAGGGAGGGCTACGAGCAGTACTTC,CASSLRDREGYEQYF
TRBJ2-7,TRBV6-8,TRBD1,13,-,TGTGCCAGCAGAAGGGACAGGGGAAACGAGCAGTACTTC,CASRRDRGNEQYF
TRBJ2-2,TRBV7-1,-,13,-,TGTGCCAGCAGCTTAGCTCGCACCGGGGAGCTGTTTTTT,CASSLARTGELFF
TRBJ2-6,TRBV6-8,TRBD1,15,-,TGTGCCAGCAGTTTGGACAGGTCTGGGGCCAACGTCCTGACTTTC,CASSLDRSGANVLTF
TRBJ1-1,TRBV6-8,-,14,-,TGTGCCAGCAGACAGGGACCGGAGAACACTGAAGCTTTCTTT,CASRQGPENTEAFF
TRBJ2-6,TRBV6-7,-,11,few,TGTGCCAGCGGGGGGGCCAACGTCCTGACTTTC,CASGGANVLTF